The entry below describes one TCR beta chain. This CDR3 fails to terminate in the conserved phenylalanine or tryptophan, so it likely reflects a read error. The data were obtained in a study of T cells after yellow fever vaccination. The study made its TCR cDNA through 5'RACE template switching. That step introduced a universal primer site along with UMIs. TCRdb redid the calling of the 5' RACE reads with MiXCR, one entry per CDR3 protein. Of 620,000 or so distinct CDR3 sequences listed, approximately 16% are singletons. Germline CDR1 and CDR2: LNHDA and SQIVND (reference sequence). Trimming removed 2 bases at V and 7 bases at J, with 9 bases between. The CDR3 loop spans 12 amino acids.

This rearrangement joins TRBV19 to TRBJ2-7; unclear D gene. The specimen comprised PBMCs, sampled 5 days after the first yellow fever vaccination. The clonotype was recovered from a man aged 18 to 29 who received the YFV17D yellow fever vaccine. For the CDR3, the DNA is TGTGCCAGTAGTATACCGCCTAGTGAGCAGTACTAC. Translation gives CASSIPPSEQYY.